Listed here are 10 T cell receptor beta chains from one sample, sequenced in a study of blood T cells in healthy people across ages. With a J-beta primer mix and a sample-barcoded 5' primer, a second PCR ran roughly 6 to 11 cycles. TCRdb used MiXCR to reprocess the 5' RACE reads, holding one entry per CDR3 protein. The table includes 650,000 to 800,000 distinct CDR3 sequences, roughly 44% detected once. The sequencing input was blood. The receptors derive from a man in his 60s in good health.

This sequence joins TRBV3-1 and TRBJ2-4, with a possible D match to TRBD1 (6 bases). The better agreement between TRBJ2-7 and the DNA end casts doubt on the J call. Germline CDR1 is LGHDT and CDR2 is YNNKEL (reference sequence). The CDR3 extends over 15 amino acids. CDR3 sequence reads: CASSLPGQLTYEQYF. The CDR3 DNA is TGTGCCAGCAGCCTTCCGGGACAACTAACCTACGAGCAGTACTTC.

The chain joins TRBV6-5 to TRBJ1-2; 9 bases line up with TRBD1. The CDR3 covers 15 residues. CDR1 is MNHEY and CDR2 is SVGAGI in the germline V gene. V shed 7 bases, J shed 4 bases, and the junction held 10 bases outside the gene matches. CDR3 amino acids: CASTPGDRDSYGYTF. DNA of the CDR3: TGTGCCAGCACCCCGGGGGACAGGGATTCCTATGGCTACACCTTC.

The chain carries TRBV29-1 and TRBJ2-1; maybe TRBD1 (6 bases). The CDR3 is 18 residues long. V shed 2 bases and J shed 5 bases, with 25 bases lying between them. In germline, CDR1 is SQVTM, CDR2 ANQGSEA. The CDR3 DNA reads TGCAGCGTTGAACTTGGCCTCGGAACAGACAGGAGGAACAATGAGCAGTTCTTC. Translating gives CSVELGLGTDRRNNEQFF.

The chain joins TRBV14 to TRBJ1-6, with 7 bases that match TRBD1. Germline V lookup: CDR1 SGHDN, CDR2 FVKESK. V lost 5 bases to trimming and J lost 6 bases; unmatched junction nucleotides: 7. The CDR3 is 15 residues long. CDR3 coding DNA: TGTGCCAGCAGCAGGCCGGGACAGCTTAATTCACCCCTCCACTTT. Amino acid sequence: CASSRPGQLNSPLHF.

The gene calls are TRBV29-1 and TRBJ1-3, with 8 positions matching TRBD1. The germline CDR1 and CDR2 sequences are SQVTM and ANQGSEA. The CDR3 loop spans 14 amino acids. The J segment lost 3 bases and the V segment lost 7 bases, leaving 8 bases of the junction unmatched. CDR3 region: CSARTGGGGNTIYF. The CDR3 DNA reads as TGCAGCGCGCGAACAGGGGGAGGTGGAAACACCATATATTTT.

This clonotype appeared a few times. J is TRBJ2-3 and V is TRBV12-3 or TRBV12-4; a weak D match, TRBD1 (6 bases). This CDR3 has 16 residues. Trimming took 4 bases from V and 3 from J, leaving 17 bases between them. The CDR3 sequence: CASSWGLLGDTDTQYF. In DNA form, the CDR3 reads TGTGCCAGCAGTTGGGGGCTCCTAGGGGATACAGATACGCAGTATTTT.

The chain carries TRBV15 and TRBJ2-7; 9 nucleotides line up with TRBD1. This CDR3 contains 14 residues. From germline, CDR1 is LNHNV and CDR2 YYDKDF (reference sequence). J lost 3 bases, V lost 5 bases, and 5 bases had no gene match. The CDR3 sequence is CATSLMTGGYEQYF. CDR3 sequence (DNA): TGTGCCACCAGCTTAATGACAGGGGGCTACGAGCAGTACTTC. Drawing the rest from reference TRBV15 and TRBJ2-7, the complete variable domain is DAMVIQNPRYQVTQFGKPVTLSCSQTLNHNVMYWYQQKSSQAPKLLFHYYDKDFNNEADTPDNFQSRRPNTSFCFLDIRSPGLGDTAMYLCATSLMTGGYEQYFGPGTRLTVT.

CDR3 protein: CASSYSTLGQPQHF. CDR3 nucleotide sequence: TGTGCCAGCAGTTACTCGACATTGGGTCAGCCCCAGCATTTT. The gene calls are TRBV6-2 or TRBV6-3 and TRBJ1-5; no firm D call. There are 14 residues in the CDR3. The V end lost 0 bases, the J end lost 6 bases, and 9 bases lay between the germline ends. CDR1 and CDR2 (germline): MNHEY, SVGEGT.

In its sample, this clonotype was seen a few times. The J gene is TRBJ2-6, the V gene TRBV24-1; D is undetermined. The V gene lost 3 bases and the J gene lost 2 bases, with 7 bases spanning the gap. This CDR3 comprises 15 residues. The germline V gene has CDR1 KGHDR and CDR2 SFDVKD. CDR3 sequence (DNA): TGTGCCACCAGTGATCCGCACGCTGGGGCCAACGTCCTGACTTTC. Its translation is CATSDPHAGANVLTF.

Comments on this clonotype: A much larger clone is a single base away; this may be a read error. The chain combines TRBV24-1 with TRBJ2-3; no clear D. CDR1 is KGHDR and CDR2 is SFDVKD in the germline V gene. The CDR3 runs 11 residues. This CDR3 reads CAASLADTQYF. In nucleotides, the CDR3 is TGTGCCGCCAGTCTTGCAGATACGCAGTATTTT.